This T cell receptor (beta chain) derives from a study of Ad26.COV2.S vaccination and SARS-CoV-2 variants. The wider study: A COV1001 Ad26.COV2.S trial-arm participant provided the sample. The study gave Ad26.COV2.S intramuscularly, once or twice 56 days apart.

The table lists this clone with a count of one. What it recognizes is unknown. Stated treatment: about 20 received Ad26.COV2.S at low or high dose, single or two shots; about 5 received placebo; per-sample allocation not given. It was on day 63 after the first vaccine or placebo injection that samples were taken. At a Boston site, the person donating was an adult of 18-55 years. The study, taken as a whole, reports: Using TCR breadth and depth analyses may have led to underestimated total T cell responses.

Some clones are missing from TCRdb's copy, which holds only in-frame ones; the method was immunoSEQ multiplex PCR. The table shows 200,000 to 300,000 clones, with approximately 88% occurring only once. The sequencing used peripheral blood, collected in a trial of Ad26.COV2.S vaccine versus placebo. The source is a person aged 18-60 years who received the Ad26.COV2.S COVID-19 vaccine or a placebo.

Here the CDR3 reads CASSVDSTRAVMSNEQFF. CDR3 nucleotides: TGTGCCAGCAGCGTAGATTCCACTCGAGCAGTTATGAGCAATGAGCAGTTCTTC. The chain uses TRBV9 and TRBJ2-1; D is ambiguous. Germline V lookup: CDR1 SGDLS, CDR2 YYNGEE. This CDR3 is 18 amino acids long. Trimming removed 0 bases from V and 6 bases from J, with 22 bases in between.